These T cell receptor beta chains were read from a single sample in a study of blood T cells in healthy people across ages. TCRdb processed the 5' RACE reads anew with MiXCR; each CDR3 protein has one entry. Among 500,000 to 650,000 distinct CDR3 sequences, about a quarter were seen once, and the ten largest hold 3% to 4.5%. These same records also appear under a second study, on T cells of mothers and their children.

The material sequenced was blood. These receptors originate from a boy between 2 and 10 years old in good health. CDR3s include the opening cysteine and the closing phenylalanine or tryptophan. Only some rows state a clone size, as once, few, many or a class for expanded clones.

V: TRBV12-3/TRBV12-4; size: many; CDR3: CASSQGLAGEETQYF
V: TRBV25-1; size: NA; CDR3: CASSDWREIEAFF
V: TRBV14; size: few; CDR3: CASSQWAIAGPHEQYF
V: TRBV6-2/TRBV6-3; size: few; CDR3: CASSETGDEQYF
V: TRBV4-3; size: many; CDR3: CASSQGPAGGSYEQFF
V: TRBV28; size: NA; CDR3: CASSFRQFSGNTIYF
V: TRBV7-9; size: few; CDR3: CASSWTSGRENTGELFF
V: TRBV20-1; size: NA; CDR3: CSAGTQGTGNTIYF
V: TRBV20-1; size: few; CDR3: CSARGRIGSKNIQYF
V: TRBV28; size: NA; CDR3: CASSLADRLGETQYF
V: TRBV6-6; size: NA; CDR3: CATLGTSRETQYF
V: TRBV20-1; size: NA; CDR3: CSARPWKLAVHEQYF
V: TRBV20-1; size: NA; CDR3: CSARETRGYQETQYF
V: TRBV3-1; size: few; CDR3: CASSPQRGIAKNIQYF
V: TRBV6-2/TRBV6-3; size: NA; CDR3: CASSPLAGGPNIQYF
V: TRBV24-1; size: NA; CDR3: CATSDGNEAFF
V: TRBV12-3/TRBV12-4; size: NA; CDR3: CASRSGGVRTDAQYF
V: TRBV6-5; size: few; CDR3: CASSLLAGGKNEQFF
V: TRBV6-4; size: NA; CDR3: CASSEQRGGTDTQYF
V: TRBV2; size: few; CDR3: CASRGVLGTDTQYF
V: TRBV11-2; size: few; CDR3: CASRGLAGPPLKNIQYF
V: TRBV7-2; size: NA; CDR3: CASSFTSGGYEQYF
V: TRBV29-1; size: NA; CDR3: CSVEVTGASYEQYF
V: TRBV3-1; size: few; CDR3: CASSVLGGGNSPLHF
V: TRBV6-5; size: few; CDR3: CASRPENFNYEQYF
V: TRBV7-2; size: few; CDR3: CASSLDRQGLYTQYF
V: TRBV7-9; size: few; CDR3: CASSLGGGADNEQFF
V: TRBV19; size: few; CDR3: CASSPSRQGYEQYF
V: TRBV14; size: few; CDR3: CASSQDSIKDSWRNPGDGYTF
V: TRBV4-1; size: NA; CDR3: CASSQDGPWTASYEQYF
V: TRBV7-7; size: NA; CDR3: CASSRGGQGTQYF
V: TRBV5-5; size: many; CDR3: CASSFSGNTEAFF
V: TRBV7-9; size: NA; CDR3: CASSLPTETQYF
V: TRBV5-1; size: few; CDR3: CASSLGPQGETQYF
V: TRBV29-1; size: many; CDR3: CSVALRLAGANEQFF
V: TRBV7-3; size: few; CDR3: CASSFGQEETQYF
V: TRBV7-8; size: NA; CDR3: CASSLASANTEAFF
V: TRBV7-2; size: NA; CDR3: CASSLAGQGRDQPQHF
V: TRBV10-2; size: NA; CDR3: CASSEFVVETQYF
V: TRBV11-2; size: NA; CDR3: CASSLETDTYEQYF
V: TRBV11-2; size: NA; CDR3: CASRPTSGGPYEQYF
V: TRBV14; size: NA; CDR3: CASSQVEEETQYF
V: TRBV28; size: few; CDR3: CASSYLAGATYEQYF
V: TRBV7-7; size: few; CDR3: CASSPAYYSSYNEQFF
V: TRBV9; size: few; CDR3: CASSVAGGHEQYF